A selection of T cell receptor beta chains follows, all from one sample in a study of blood T cell repertoires in COVID-19. Assay used: immunoSEQ multiplex PCR; TCRdb lists only in-frame clones, some missing. The data show 90,000 to 110,000 clones, nearly 85% seen once. The sample comprised peripheral blood. The source is a woman aged 50 to 60 with acute or convalescent COVID-19. Each CDR3 is given with its conserved first and last residue. A D gene is named only where the DNA matches it firmly. Clone size appears in some rows only: once, few, many, or a class for an expanded clone.

cdr3_aa,cdr3_nt,cdr3_length,v_call,j_call,d_call,clone_size
CASRKGTETYEQYF,TGCGCCAGCAGGAAAGGGACAGAAACCTACGAGCAGTACTTC,14,TRBV10-2,TRBJ2-7,TRBD1,.
CASSPGQGARGYTF,TGTGCCAGCAGCCCGGGACAGGGGGCGCGAGGCTACACCTTC,14,TRBV9,TRBJ1-2,TRBD1,few
CASSEQRGNAYNEQFF,TGTGCCAGCAGTGAACAGAGGGGGAACGCCTACAATGAGCAGTTCTTC,16,TRBV2,TRBJ2-1,.,.
CASSVRGLGYTF,TGTGCCAGCAGCGTTCGGGGACTTGGCTACACCTTC,12,TRBV28,TRBJ1-2,.,.
CASSLAPQQGGTEAFF,TGCGCCAGCAGCTTGGCCCCCCAACAGGGCGGCACTGAAGCTTTCTTT,16,TRBV5-1,TRBJ1-1,.,.
CASSPLGQGYEKLFF,TGTGCCAGCTCACCCCTCGGCCAGGGGTACGAAAAACTGTTTTTT,15,TRBV18,TRBJ1-4,.,few
CASSHAGATNEKLFF,TGTGCCAGCAGCCATGCGGGAGCAACTAATGAAAAACTGTTTTTT,15,TRBV4-2,TRBJ1-4,.,.
CASSTGGNNYGYTF,TGTGCCAGCAGCACTGGGGGGAATAACTATGGCTACACCTTC,14,TRBV7-3,TRBJ1-2,.,once
CASSPSKLAGADTQYF,TGTGCCAGCAGCCCATCGAAACTAGCGGGCGCAGATACGCAGTATTTT,16,TRBV3-1/TRBV3-2,TRBJ2-3,TRBD2,.
CASSHPREGTEAFF,TGCGCCAGCAGCCATCCTAGGGAGGGCACTGAAGCTTTCTTT,14,TRBV4-1,TRBJ1-1,.,once
CASRSTGAGQETQYF,TGTGCCAGCAGATCAACAGGGGCCGGACAAGAGACCCAGTACTTC,15,TRBV6-5,TRBJ2-5,TRBD1,.
CASSIQGLNYGYTF,TGTGCCAGCAGTATACAGGGTTTGAACTATGGCTACACCTTC,14,TRBV6-5,TRBJ1-2,.,.
CASNSLQGVGITEAFF,TGTGCCAGTAACTCTTTACAGGGGGTGGGGATCACTGAAGCTTTCTTT,16,TRBV19,TRBJ1-1,TRBD1,once
CASSLDERLNTEAFF,TGCGCCAGCAGCTTGGATGAGCGGCTGAACACTGAAGCTTTCTTT,15,TRBV5-1,TRBJ1-1,.,.
CATSPSGGTGGELFF,TGTGCCACCAGCCCTTCTGGGGGCACAGGCGGGGAGCTGTTTTTT,15,TRBV24-1,TRBJ2-2,.,.
CASSLTTGEAFF,TGTGCCAGCAGCTTAACGACGGGGGAAGCTTTCTTT,12,TRBV7-3,TRBJ1-1,.,.
CASSLSSGGGDTGELFF,TGCGCCAGCAGCTTGAGCTCTGGCGGGGGGGACACCGGGGAGCTGTTTTTT,17,TRBV5-1,TRBJ2-2,TRBD2,.
CASSLELRYTEAFF,TGTGCCAGCAGTTTAGAACTACGGTACACTGAAGCTTTCTTT,14,TRBV2,TRBJ1-1,.,.
CASILQGDTEAFF,TGTGCCAGCATATTACAGGGGGACACTGAAGCTTTCTTT,13,TRBV2,TRBJ1-1,TRBD1,.
CASSQSLGQRAESQPQHF,TGCGCCAGCAGCCAGAGCCTGGGACAGAGGGCGGAATCCCAGCCCCAGCATTTT,18,TRBV4-1,TRBJ1-5,TRBD1,.
CASSPTSGNTYNEQFF,TGTGCCAGCAGCCCGACTAGCGGGAACACCTACAATGAGCAGTTCTTC,16,TRBV5-4,TRBJ2-1,TRBD2,.
CASSFLAGATFF,TGTGCCAGCAGTTTTCTAGCGGGGGCTACGTTCTTC,12,TRBV12-3/TRBV12-4,TRBJ2-1,TRBD2,.
CATSDSRGGGELFF,TGTGCCACCAGTGATTCGCGCGGGGGTGGGGAGCTGTTTTTT,14,TRBV24-1,TRBJ2-2,TRBD2,.
CAWSVSGNYGYTF,TGTGCCTGGAGTGTATCAGGGAACTATGGCTACACCTTC,13,TRBV30,TRBJ1-2,.,.
CASIGRGGATGASRGDF,TGTGCCAGCATAGGGAGGGGCGGGGCGACAGGGGCCTCTCGAGGGGACTTC,17,TRBV2,TRBJ2-7,.,.
CASSLYLSGGDFNYGYTF,TGCGCCAGCAGCTTGTATTTGTCAGGTGGTGATTTTAACTATGGCTACACCTTC,18,TRBV5-1,TRBJ1-2,.,.
CASSVAGTTGNTIYF,TGTGCCAGCAGCGTCGCCGGGACAACTGGAAACACCATATATTTT,15,TRBV9,TRBJ1-3,.,.
CASSLAGPRVDGYTF,TGTGCCAGCAGCTTAGCTGGCCCCAGGGTCGATGGCTACACCTTC,15,TRBV7-8,TRBJ1-2,.,.
CAIRGTDGNTIYF,TGTGCCATCAGGGGGACAGATGGAAACACCATATATTTT,13,TRBV10-3,TRBJ1-3,TRBD1,.
CASGRRSGANVLTF,TGTGCCAGCGGGAGGCGCTCTGGGGCCAACGTCCTGACTTTC,14,TRBV9,TRBJ2-6,.,.
CASSLVRGRNEQFF,TGTGCCAGCAGCTTGGTCAGGGGGCGGAATGAGCAGTTCTTC,14,TRBV5-4,TRBJ2-1,TRBD1,.
CASSFLRATGELFF,TGCGCCAGCAGCTTTTTAAGAGCCACCGGGGAGCTGTTTTTT,14,TRBV5-1,TRBJ2-2,.,.
CATSSTSGQLFYGYTF,TGTGCCACCAGCAGTACCTCGGGACAGCTTTTCTATGGCTACACCTTC,16,TRBV15,TRBJ1-2,TRBD1,.
CASSQDRDTGTLYGYTF,TGCGCCAGCAGCCAAGATAGGGACACTGGGACGCTATATGGCTACACCTTC,17,TRBV4-1,TRBJ1-2,.,.
CASSKEAMNTEAFF,TGTGCCAGCAGTAAAGAAGCTATGAACACTGAAGCTTTCTTT,14,TRBV6-4,TRBJ1-1,.,.
CAWSSGPRQYPYEQYF,TGTGCCTGGAGTTCGGGTCCCCGACAGTACCCCTACGAGCAGTACTTC,16,TRBV30,TRBJ2-7,.,.
CASSRRWTFGLAGAPDNEQFF,TGTGCCAGCAGCCGCCGTTGGACGTTTGGTCTAGCGGGGGCCCCCGACAATGAGCAGTTCTTC,21,TRBV4-2,TRBJ2-1,TRBD2,few
CASSRLWELFF,TGTGCCAGCAGCCGTCTTTGGGAGCTGTTTTTT,11,TRBV12-3/TRBV12-4,TRBJ2-2,.,.
CASSPPTGPGNTIYF,TGTGCCAGCTCACCACCGACAGGGCCTGGAAACACCATATATTTT,15,TRBV18,TRBJ1-3,TRBD1,.
CAPASGTQYF,TGTGCCCCCGCCTCGGGTACGCAGTATTTT,10,TRBV10-3,TRBJ2-3,.,.
CASSDLEGVDYGYTF,TGTGCCAGCAGTGATCTCGAGGGGGTTGACTATGGCTACACCTTC,15,TRBV2,TRBJ1-2,.,.
CASSRTGGNSPLHF,TGTGCCAGCAGTAGGACAGGGGGAAATTCACCCCTCCACTTT,14,TRBV6-5,TRBJ1-6,TRBD1,.
CATSSQQVSGNTIYF,TGTGCCACCAGCAGTCAACAAGTTTCTGGAAACACCATATATTTT,15,TRBV15,TRBJ1-3,.,.
CASSQDPVLASSTDTQYF,TGTGCCAGCAGCCAAGATCCCGTTCTAGCGTCTAGCACAGATACGCAGTATTTT,18,TRBV4-2,TRBJ2-3,.,.
CASSPGRNTEAFF,TGTGCCAGCAGCCCGGGTAGGAATACTGAAGCTTTCTTT,13,TRBV9,TRBJ1-1,.,.
CASSLGLNTEAFF,TGTGCCAGCAGCTTAGGACTAAACACTGAAGCTTTCTTT,13,TRBV11-2,TRBJ1-1,.,few